This T cell receptor beta chain was obtained from a study of cytomegalovirus exposure and HLA in healthy donors. Findings and caveats of the study: Listed as cytomegalovirus-associated were 150 to 200 TCR beta chains.

With respect to this clone: Its antigen remains unknown.

CDR3 length: 15 residues. The germline V gene has CDR1 MNHNS and CDR2 SASEGT. Trimming cost V 5 bases and J 1 base; bases outside gene matches: 7. This table comes from immunoSEQ multiplex PCR, and its TCRdb copy is limited to in-frame clones, with some not included. This table holds approximately 120,000 clones, 94% found once. The sequenced sample consisted of PBMCs. The chain joins TRBV6-1 to TRBJ1-1; TRBD1 matches at 7 bases. The origin of this receptor is a woman between 18 and 30 years old in good health and CMV-seronegative. Here the CDR3 reads CASSLLRGRNTEAFF. As DNA, the CDR3 is TGTGCCAGCAGTCTATTAAGGGGGCGGAACACTGAAGCTTTCTTT.